The next 13 T cell receptor beta chains were all read from a single sample in a study of patients and donors after allogeneic stem cell transplantation. Each CDR3 protein gets one entry after TCRdb re-called the RT-PCR reads with MiXCR. The sample lists 110,000 or so distinct CDR3 sequences; approximately 40% were seen once. Specimen: blood, either unsorted or a sorted T cell fraction (not recorded which). The receptors were sampled from a human donor who was either an allogeneic HSCT recipient or a stem cell or donor lymphocyte infusion donor (not recorded which). It is not recorded whose cells these are; they may come from a transplant donor.

This clonotype was seen just once. The chain links TRBV5-1 to TRBJ1-4; D unclear. Germline V gene data show CDR1 as SGHRS and CDR2 as YFSETQ. CDR3 length: 15 amino acids. Trimming stripped 4 bases from V and 0 bases from J, with 10 bases between. As DNA, the CDR3 is TGCGCCAGCAGCCAGTCAGCGACAACTAATGAAAAACTGTTTTTT. This gives the protein CASSQSATTNEKLFF. Full variable domain (missing parts from reference TRBV5-1 and TRBJ1-4): KAGVTQTPRYLIKTRGQQVTLSCSPISGHRSVSWYQQTPGQGLQFLFEYFSETQRNKGNFPGRFSGRQFSNSRSEMNVSTLELGDSALYLCASSQSATTNEKLFFGSGTQLSVL.

The chain couples TRBV3-1 to TRBJ2-1, with unresolved D. Germline V gene lookup returns CDR1 LGHDT and CDR2 YNNKEL (reference sequence). V dropped 1 base and J dropped 2 bases, with 9 bases sitting between them. The CDR3 length is 15 residues. CDR3 sequence reads: CASSQGHKAYNEQFF. CDR3 coding DNA: TGTGCCAGCAGCCAAGGACACAAGGCCTACAATGAGCAGTTCTTC.

The chain carries TRBV4-2 and TRBJ1-1, with D hard to call. There are 15 residues in the CDR3. The germline V gene encodes CDR1 LGHNA and CDR2 YNFKEQ. With 1 base removed from V and 1 base from J, the gap between germline ends came to 10 bases. CDR3 in amino acids: CASSQVDGGNTEAFF. The CDR3 DNA is TGTGCCAGCAGCCAAGTAGACGGAGGGAACACTGAAGCTTTCTTT.

A few counts support this clonotype. This chain links TRBV6-5 with TRBJ1-6, with TRBD1 identical over 8 bases. J lost 10 bases, V lost 0 bases, and 8 bases had no gene match. The CDR3 spans 16 residues. Germline V lookup: CDR1 MNHEY, CDR2 SVGAGI. The CDR3 DNA follows: TGTGCCAGCAGTTACTCGAGGCAGGGGGCTGGATCACCCCTCCACTTT. Its protein product is CASSYSRQGAGSPLHF.

V gene TRBV28 combines with J gene TRBJ1-2; D not resolved. This CDR3 has 16 amino acids. V dropped 5 bases and J dropped 4 bases, with 20 bases sitting between them. Germline values: CDR1 MDHEN, CDR2 SYDVKM. The CDR3 protein is CASSPPHSRISYGYTF. The CDR3 DNA follows: TGTGCCAGCAGTCCGCCCCACTCTCGGATCTCCTATGGCTACACCTTC.

This clonotype has a handful of counts. V usage is TRBV7-6 and J usage is TRBJ2-7; no reliable D call. Per the germline V gene, CDR1 is SGHVS and CDR2 is FNYEAQ. The length of the CDR3 is 15 residues. V was trimmed by 8 bases and J by 0 bases, leaving 17 bases between them. CDR3 in DNA: TGTGCCAGCGGGCCGGGTCAGGCATTCTCCTACGAGCAGTACTTC. Its protein is CASGPGQAFSYEQYF.

This rearrangement joins TRBV4-3 to TRBJ1-2; a possible D gene is TRBD1 (6 bases). The germline V gene encodes CDR1 LGHNA and CDR2 YSLEER. V lost 3 bases and J lost 5, with 13 bases in between. The CDR3 runs to 14 residues. As DNA, the CDR3 is TGCGCCAGCAGCCACGAACAGGGTTCGTATGGCTACACCTTC. Its translation: CASSHEQGSYGYTF.

V is TRBV12-3 or TRBV12-4 and J is TRBJ2-5, with 8 bases matching TRBD1. The CDR3 totals 13 residues. With 6 bases clipped from V and 4 bases from J, the junction kept 4 bases outside the gene matches. The CDR3 reads CASSPGGRETQYF. In DNA form, the CDR3 reads TGTGCCAGCAGCCCAGGGGGCAGAGAGACCCAGTACTTC.

There are a few counts of this clonotype. The gene calls are TRBV29-1 and TRBJ1-4; possibly TRBD1 for D (5 bases). The germline V gene encodes CDR1 SQVTM and CDR2 ANQGSEA. Trimming stripped 6 bases from V and 3 bases from J, with 17 bases between. The CDR3 runs to 15 residues. The CDR3 DNA reads TGCAGCGTAGAAACGGGGCAGGGAGCTAATGAAAAACTGTTTTTT. Residues: CSVETGQGANEKLFF.

The sample holds one count of this clonotype. This chain connects TRBV30 to TRBJ1-2; 7 positions match TRBD1. The CDR3 runs 14 residues. Germline CDR1 is GTSNPN and CDR2 is SVGIG (reference sequence). V lost 2 bases and J lost 8; bases outside the gene matches: 11. The CDR3 DNA follows: TGTGCCTGGAGTAACCAACAGGGGAAGCTGGGCTACACCTTC. It specifies CAWSNQQGKLGYTF.

Only a few counts were recorded for this clonotype. V gene TRBV5-6 combines with J gene TRBJ1-1; D is possibly TRBD1 (6 bases). CDR3 size: 14 residues. Germline CDR1 is SGHDT and CDR2 is YYEEEE. V lost 3 bases and J lost 5, with 14 bases in between. The CDR3 DNA reads as TGTGCCAGCAGCTGGACCAGGGGTGGGACTGAAGCTTTCTTT. It encodes CASSWTRGGTEAFF.

In nucleotides, the CDR3 is TGCAGCGTTGTTTCAGCCTACGAGCAGTACTTC. As protein: CSVVSAYEQYF. The V gene is TRBV29-1, the J gene TRBJ2-7; unclear D gene. The CDR3 has 11 amino acids. Germline CDR1 is SQVTM and CDR2 is ANQGSEA. V lost 4 bases, J lost 2 bases, and 6 bases lay in between.

The table lists this clonotype with many counts. The chain combines TRBV12-3 or TRBV12-4 with TRBJ1-6; TRBD1 aligns across 9 bases. There are 15 residues in the CDR3. V lost 6 bases, J lost 13 bases, and 13 bases stayed unmatched. CDR3 residues: CASSRGQGHFFPLHF. The CDR3 nucleotides are TGTGCCAGCAGCCGTGGACAGGGGCACTTCTTCCCCCTCCACTTT.